This TCR beta chain was documented in a study of OX40 agonist ivuxolimab in advanced cancers. The overall study: Three individuals attained partial responses, comprising one hepatocellular carcinoma case and two cutaneous melanoma cases. Study-level points and caveats: Clonal expansion was seen in CD4+ and CD8+ blood T cells by week 6 at 0.1 to 3.0 mg/kg.

The data were produced by immunoSEQ multiplex PCR, yet TCRdb's version contains in-frame clones alone and is incomplete. The sample yields tens of thousands of clones, around nine tenths seen once. About this clone: The antigen remains unidentified.

CDR1 and CDR2 from the germline V gene are LNHDA and SQIVND (reference sequence). There are 15 residues in the CDR3. Trimming pared 4 bases from V and 7 bases from J, leaving 19 bases between. This chain connects TRBV19 to TRBJ1-2, with D unresolved. The TCR sequence derives from an adult with an advanced solid tumor such as melanoma, head and neck, liver or kidney cancer. Material: CD4+ or CD8+ T cells sorted from blood, obtained in a trial of the OX40 agonist ivuxolimab. The CDR3 DNA sequence: TGTGCCAGTAGTACCGGTCCTCTCCCAGTCCGTGGCTACACCTTC. This encodes CASSTGPLPVRGYTF.